The TCR beta chain described here comes from a study of blood T cell repertoires in COVID-19. Per the authors' pipeline: Estimated nucleated cell counts came from reference gene primer amplification. Method: immunoSEQ multiplex PCR; TCRdb's copy keeps in-frame clones and lacks some. V, J and clone size derive from that table, while D and trimming were established from the DNA sequence. The sample has roughly 300,000 clones; roughly 90% are singletons. The ends were cut back, 5 bases at V and 4 bases at J, with 14 bases in the middle. The CDR3 runs to 14 residues. Germline lookup yields CDR1 MNHEY and CDR2 SMNVEV (reference sequence).

The chain carries TRBV27 and TRBJ1-1, with a weak D call TRBD1 (5 bases). Specimen: PBMCs or T cells enriched from blood (not recorded which). This clonotype was sampled from a woman between 25 and 40 years old who had recovered from COVID-19. This CDR3 is CASSPSYGGTEAFF. In DNA, the CDR3 is TGTGCCAGCAGTCCCAGCTACGGGGGCACTGAAGCTTTCTTT.